The clone carrying this T cell receptor beta chain was seen just once. Profiling relied on immunoSEQ multiplex PCR, and the TCRdb table lists in-frame clones only, not all of them. The sample contains 55,000 to 85,000 clones, around 94% of which appear only once. The data stem from a study of T cell changes during pregnancy in multiple sclerosis. Germline CDR1 and CDR2: SGHTA and FQGTGA. V was cut by 5 bases and J by 4 bases, with 10 bases left in between. The CDR3 covers 13 residues. This sequence joins TRBV7-3 and TRBJ2-3; D not resolved. The specimen comprised peripheral blood, sampled in the third trimester of pregnancy. The receptor comes from a female donor with multiple sclerosis, enrolled in a pregnancy study. The CDR3 region has the DNA TGTGCCAGCAGCCCAGCGTCCTCAGATACGCAGTATTTT. This sequence encodes CASSPASSDTQYF.